This passage covers 32 T cell receptor beta chains from one sample sequenced in a study of CD8 T cells in Susac syndrome. Random hexamers served to reverse transcribe roughly 0.5 to 1 ug RNA. MiXCR, run by TCRdb on the immunoSEQ multiplex PCR reads, gives a single entry per CDR3 protein. The profile shows about 190,000 distinct CDR3 sequences, about 93% of them singletons. Sequencing was carried out using CD4+ T cells from PBMCs. These receptor sequences come from a human donor in good health.

The chain is built from TRBV24-1 and TRBJ2-3; 8 bases match TRBD1. This CDR3 contains 15 residues. V lost 3 bases and J lost 1; bases outside the gene matches: 2. Germline V lookup: CDR1 KGHDR, CDR2 SFDVKD. CDR3 amino acids: CATSDPTGGTDTQYF. The CDR3 bases are TGTGCCACCAGTGATCCGACAGGGGGCACAGATACGCAGTATTTT.

Comment on this clonotype: The junction shows a germline mismatch at one end, possibly a read error. The chain combines TRBV29-1 with TRBJ1-3, with D unclear. The V gene's germline CDR1 is SQVTM and CDR2 ANQGSEA. This CDR3 comprises 13 residues. CDR3 residues: CSVEPGSENTIYF. CDR3 in DNA: TGCAGCGTTGAACCGGGGTCTGAAAACACCATATATTTT.

This chain links TRBV30 with TRBJ2-7; D is uncertain. This CDR3 is 11 amino acids long. Germline V gives CDR1 GTSNPN, CDR2 SVGIG (reference sequence). V gave up 0 bases and J gave up 9 bases, with 9 bases separating them. CDR3 sequence: CAWSVGFWQYF. DNA for the CDR3: TGTGCCTGGAGTGTAGGGTTTTGGCAGTACTTC.

This chain connects TRBV10-3 to TRBJ2-4; D possibly corresponds to TRBD2 (5 bases). The germline gives CDR1 ENHRY, CDR2 SYGVKD. The CDR3 is 13 residues long. The V and J ends lost 6 bases and 7 bases respectively, with 13 bases between them. The CDR3 is CAIRGSSGNIQYF. The CDR3 nucleotides are TGTGCCATCAGGGGCAGTTCGGGGAACATTCAGTACTTC.

With regard to this clonotype: Relative to the germline gene, one junction end is altered; a read error may explain this. This chain joins TRBV7-6 and TRBJ1-6; the D is unclear. Germline CDR1 is SGHVS and CDR2 is FNYEAQ. The CDR3 length is 16 residues. CDR3 coding DNA: TGTGCCAGCAGCTTGCGGGGTGGCTCCGATAATTCACCCCTCCACTTT. Protein sequence: CASSLRGGSDNSPLHF. The full variable domain, its missing parts supplied by reference TRBV7-6 and TRBJ1-6, is GAGVSQSPRYKVTKRGQDVALRCDPISGHVSLYWYRQALGQGPEFLTYFNYEAQQDKSGLPNDRFSAERPEGSISTLTIQRTEQRDSAMYRCASSLRGGSDNSPLHFGNGTRLTVT.

V gene TRBV3-1 combines with J gene TRBJ2-1; unclear D gene. V was clipped by 3 bases and J by 2 bases, with 5 bases between them. Germline CDR1 and CDR2: LGHDT and YNNKEL (reference sequence). The length of the CDR3 is 13 residues. The CDR3 region is CASSHAPYNEQFF. As DNA, the CDR3 is TGTGCCAGCAGCCACGCGCCCTACAATGAGCAGTTCTTC.

This clonotype was seen only once. The chain joins TRBV20-1 to TRBJ2-5; D unresolved. Germline CDR1 is DFQATT and CDR2 is SNEGSKA (reference sequence). CDR3 length: 13 amino acids. V was cut by 6 bases and J by 2 bases, with 13 bases left in between. DNA for the CDR3: TGCAGTGCCCAAAGGGCCGGACAAGAGACCCAGTACTTC. It is translated as CSAQRAGQETQYF.

The rearrangement links TRBV5-1 to TRBJ2-5, with 7 bases lining up with TRBD2. V shed 6 bases and J 5 bases; nucleotides not matched to a gene: 19. Germline V gene lookup returns CDR1 SGHRS and CDR2 YFSETQ. The CDR3 is 17 residues long. The CDR3: CASTSLRAGVGAETQYF. CDR3 bases: TGCGCCAGCACCAGTTTACGGGCGGGGGTCGGAGCGGAGACCCAGTACTTC.

The chain is built from TRBV6-5 and TRBJ1-1; the D gene is possibly TRBD1 (5 bases). In germline, CDR1 is MNHEY, CDR2 SVGAGI. The CDR3 covers 14 residues. V was clipped by 3 bases and J by 4 bases, with 12 bases between them. CDR3 nucleotides: TGTGCCAGCAGTTATGGGGGAACGAGCACTGAAGCTTTCTTT. This gives the protein CASSYGGTSTEAFF.

This clonotype was counted a single time. This CDR3 reads CSSRTRGDTGELFF. For the CDR3, the DNA is TGCAGCTCCAGGACTCGGGGGGACACCGGGGAGCTGTTTTTT. V usage is TRBV20-1 and J usage is TRBJ2-2, with 7 bases lining up with TRBD2. The CDR3 is made up of 14 amino acids. Germline CDR1 DFQATT, CDR2 SNEGSKA (reference sequence).

V usage is TRBV29-1 and J usage is TRBJ2-5; 10 positions agree with TRBD2. The CDR3 is 12 amino acids. V shed 6 bases and J 2 bases; nucleotides not matched to a gene: 0. Germline loops: CDR1 SQVTM, CDR2 ANQGSEA. The DNA for the CDR3 is TGCAGCGTAGCGGGGGGGCAAGAGACCCAGTACTTC. Translated: CSVAGGQETQYF.

The chain joins TRBV7-2 to TRBJ1-2; possibly TRBD1 for D (5 bases). The V gene's germline CDR1 is SGHTA and CDR2 FQGNSA. The CDR3 runs to 12 residues. Trimming removed 4 bases at V and 8 bases at J, with 11 bases between. The CDR3 protein is CASSYGRAGYTF. As DNA, the CDR3 is TGTGCCAGCAGCTATGGCAGGGCGGGCTACACCTTC.

The V and J genes are TRBV20-1 and TRBJ2-7, with 8 bases aligning to TRBD1. V shed 1 base and J 3 bases; nucleotides not matched to a gene: 2. The germline gives CDR1 DFQATT, CDR2 SNEGSKA (reference sequence). The CDR3 runs 13 residues. The CDR3 nucleotides are TGCAGTGCTAGAGGGGACAGGCTCTACGAGCAGTACGTC. As protein: CSARGDRLYEQYV.

This chain links TRBV10-3 with TRBJ2-3; the match to TRBD1 covers 7 bases. This CDR3 region has 14 residues. The germline V gene has CDR1 ENHRY and CDR2 SYGVKD. V gave up 8 bases and J gave up 1 base; unmatched junction bases: 6. In DNA form, the CDR3 reads TGTGCCATCCGGGCAGGACAGGGCACAGATACGCAGTATTTT. Translation: CAIRAGQGTDTQYF.

J is TRBJ2-2 and V is TRBV7-6; D is perhaps TRBD2 (5 bases). CDR1 and CDR2 from the germline V gene are SGHVS and FNYEAQ. Trimming left V 4 bases short and J 0 bases short, with 12 bases between. The CDR3 loop spans 16 amino acids. In DNA form, the CDR3 reads TGTGCCAGCAGCTCGGACCTGAGGGCGAACACCGGGGAGCTGTTTTTT. Its protein is CASSSDLRANTGELFF.

V usage is TRBV6-2 or TRBV6-3 and J usage is TRBJ2-7, with 7 nucleotides matching TRBD1. Trimming cost V 6 bases and J 3 bases; bases outside gene matches: 5. The germline V gene encodes CDR1 MNHEY and CDR2 SVGEGT. There are 13 residues in the CDR3. The CDR3 spells CASRTGQVYEQYV. The DNA for the CDR3 is TGTGCCAGCAGGACTGGACAGGTCTACGAGCAGTACGTC.

The chain joins TRBV6-4 to TRBJ2-1; D may correspond to TRBD1 or TRBD2 (5 bases each). V gave up 3 bases and J gave up 7 bases, with 7 bases separating them. The CDR3 has 12 residues. Germline CDR1 is MRHNA and CDR2 is SNTAGT. CDR3 in DNA: TGTGCCAGCAGTGAGGGACGGAATGAGCAGTTCTTC. This codes for CASSEGRNEQFF.

This chain joins TRBV4-2 and TRBJ1-2, with D tentatively TRBD1 (6 bases). The germline V gene has CDR1 LGHNA and CDR2 YNFKEQ. Trimming removed 4 bases from V and 8 bases from J, with 20 bases in between. This CDR3 is built from 15 residues. DNA for the CDR3: TGTGCCAGCAGCCCGCCGAATATTTACAGGGTGGGCTACACCTTC. This sequence encodes CASSPPNIYRVGYTF.

This chain joins TRBV14 and TRBJ2-2, with 10 bases lining up with TRBD1. V trimming: 2 bases; J trimming: 0 bases; junction bases outside the gene matches: 6. The CDR3 sequence is 18 residues long. Germline V gene lookup returns CDR1 SGHDN and CDR2 FVKESK. Here the CDR3 DNA reads TGTGCCAGCAGCCAACAGGACAGGGGGAAACCGAACACCGGGGAGCTGTTTTTT. Protein: CASSQQDRGKPNTGELFF.

The chain is built from TRBV7-2 and TRBJ1-5; 7 bases align to TRBD1. This CDR3 is built from 15 residues. Germline V gene sequence: CDR1 SGHTA, CDR2 FQGNSA. Unmatched junction bases numbered 5, after V lost 3 bases and J lost 3 bases. CDR3: CASSFGGQDNQPQHF. Written as DNA, the CDR3 is TGTGCCAGCAGCTTCGGAGGACAGGACAATCAGCCCCAGCATTTT.

The chain recombines TRBV12-3 or TRBV12-4 with TRBJ2-5; weak D call: TRBD2 (5 bases). Trimming cost V 6 bases and J 3 bases, with 11 bases left between them. CDR3 size: 13 residues. In nucleotides, the CDR3 is TGTGCCAGCAGGGCGACGGGAAAAGAGACCCAGTACTTC. The encoded protein is CASRATGKETQYF.

This chain connects TRBV4-1 to TRBJ1-2; maybe TRBD1 (5 bases). Per the germline V gene, CDR1 is MGHRA and CDR2 is YSYEKL. The length of the CDR3 is 15 residues. Trimming stripped 1 base from V and 5 bases from J, with 14 bases between. The CDR3 spells CASSQGAGIRYGYTF. In DNA form, the CDR3 reads TGCGCCAGCAGCCAAGGGGCAGGGATACGTTATGGCTACACCTTC.

This clonotype was seen just once. The V and J genes are TRBV6-1 and TRBJ2-7; D is perhaps TRBD2 (5 bases). This CDR3 comprises 15 residues. The germline V gene encodes CDR1 MNHNS and CDR2 SASEGT. Trimming took off 1 base at V and 3 bases at J, with 13 bases between the two ends. The CDR3 spells CASSEGARAGYEQYF. The CDR3 DNA sequence: TGTGCCAGCAGTGAAGGGGCGAGGGCAGGCTACGAGCAGTACTTC.

This chain links TRBV3-1 with TRBJ2-1; TRBD2 agrees at 8 bases. Trimming at V came to 8 bases and at J to 15 bases, leaving 12 bases not matched to a gene. CDR1 LGHDT and CDR2 YNNKEL come from the germline V gene (reference sequence). This CDR3 spans 12 amino acids. CDR3 in DNA: TGTGCCAGCTCGTCGGGGGGGCTTGGATTGTTCTTC. Translation: CASSSGGLGLFF.

This clonotype showed up just once. Written as DNA, the CDR3 is TGTGCCAGCAGTGGGACATATCAAGAGACCCAGTACTTC. This codes for CASSGTYQETQYF. The V and J genes are TRBV6-1 and TRBJ2-5; the D gene is possibly TRBD1 (5 bases). The CDR3 consists of 13 residues. V was trimmed by 4 bases and J by 2 bases, leaving 8 bases between them. Germline V gives CDR1 MNHNS, CDR2 SASEGT.

The chain combines TRBV5-4 with TRBJ2-3, with D tentatively TRBD2 (6 bases). The CDR3 is made up of 12 amino acids. The germline V gene encodes CDR1 SGHNT and CDR2 YYREEE (reference sequence). V was clipped by 4 bases and J by 7 bases, with 10 bases between them. CDR3 sequence: CASSAAGNTQYF. The CDR3 DNA is TGTGCCAGCAGCGCCGCGGGGAATACGCAGTATTTT.

The CDR3 bases are TGCGCCAGCAGCTTGGAGTCAGGGCAAGAGACCCAGTACTTC. The encoded protein is CASSLESGQETQYF. The rearrangement joins TRBV5-1 to TRBJ2-5; D perhaps matches TRBD1 (5 bases). Trimming took off 0 bases at V and 2 bases at J, with 8 bases between the two ends. The CDR3 runs to 14 residues. Per the germline V gene, CDR1 is SGHRS and CDR2 is YFSETQ.

J is TRBJ2-3 and V is TRBV7-9; D is uncertain. Germline V lookup: CDR1 SEHNR, CDR2 FQNEAQ (reference sequence). The CDR3 totals 16 residues. The V end was cut by 6 bases, the J end by 0 bases, with 16 bases between. CDR3 sequence: CASSSLGLPSTDTQYF. The CDR3 DNA reads TGTGCCAGCAGTTCTTTGGGCCTACCTAGCACAGATACGCAGTATTTT.

This chain joins TRBV28 and TRBJ1-1, with TRBD1 as a possible D gene (5 bases). The CDR3 consists of 13 residues. Per the germline V gene, CDR1 is MDHEN and CDR2 is SYDVKM. Trimming removed 3 bases from V and 6 bases from J, with 11 bases in between. CDR3 sequence (DNA): TGTGCCAGCAGTTTGGAGGGGCCTCCTGAAGCTTTCTTT. Encoded protein: CASSLEGPPEAFF. The variable domain in full, completed from reference TRBV28 and TRBJ1-1, reads DVKVTQSSRYLVKRTGEKVFLECVQDMDHENMFWYRQDPGLGLRLIYFSYDVKMKEKGDIPEGYSVSREKKERFSLILESASTNQTSMYLCASSLEGPPEAFFGQGTRLTVV.

The V call is TRBV3-1, the J call TRBJ2-3, with D maybe TRBD1 (6 bases). CDR1 and CDR2 from the germline V gene are LGHDT and YNNKEL (reference sequence). V lost 0 bases to trimming and J lost 1 base, with 11 bases between them. CDR3 length: 16 amino acids. The CDR3 DNA follows: TGTGCCAGCAGCCAAGACAACCCAGGGGGCACAGATACGCAGTATTTT. Translating it yields CASSQDNPGGTDTQYF.

The CDR3: CASRDMNQPQHF. The DNA for the CDR3 is TGTGCCAGCAGGGACATGAATCAGCCCCAGCATTTT. This chain links TRBV6-2 or TRBV6-3 with TRBJ1-5; the D gene is possibly TRBD1 (5 bases). Germline V gene data show CDR1 as MNHEY and CDR2 as SVGEGT. This CDR3 is 12 amino acids long. The V and J ends lost 6 bases and 4 bases respectively, with 7 bases between them.

The rearrangement joins TRBV6-2 or TRBV6-3 to TRBJ2-7, with D possibly being TRBD2 (6 bases). Trimming took 8 bases from V and 7 from J, leaving 18 bases between them. The germline V gene has CDR1 MNHEY and CDR2 SVGEGT. The CDR3 contains 13 residues. CDR3 protein: CASRHGGWREQYV. The DNA for the CDR3 is TGTGCCAGCCGCCACGGAGGGTGGCGAGAGCAGTACGTC.